This T cell receptor (beta chain) emerged from a study of cytomegalovirus exposure and HLA in healthy donors. With regard to this clone: Its target is not known.

The PCR contained 60 Vbeta and 13 Jbeta primers. TCRdb's copy holds only in-frame clones and misses some; the assay was immunoSEQ multiplex PCR. The profile shows roughly 190,000 clones, around 87% of them singletons. Whole-study findings and limits: In an earlier analysis, in about 530 donors, most V segments appeared productive either ~90% or ~30% of the time. In a later analysis, HLA-associated beta chains showed higher expansion and lower generation probabilities than comparable chains. A later analysis by the authors found several of the most significant clusters apparently linked to common viral pathogens. One variant, a missense change in DCLRE1C, was linked in a later analysis to TCR beta V- and J-gene trimming.

From germline, CDR1 is SGHTA and CDR2 FQGNSA. V was clipped by 4 bases and J by 6 bases, with 9 bases between them. This CDR3 region has 12 residues. This sequence was found in a woman in her late teens or twenties in good health and CMV-seronegative. V gene TRBV7-2 combines with J gene TRBJ1-1, with D possibly being TRBD1 (5 bases). Source material: PBMCs. Here the CDR3 reads CASSSGRAEAFF. In nucleotides, the CDR3 is TGTGCCAGCAGCTCAGGGAGGGCTGAAGCTTTCTTT.